A selection of T cell receptor beta chains follows, all from one sample in a study of blood T cells in healthy people across ages. TCRdb reanalysed the 5' RACE reads using MiXCR and keeps one entry per CDR3 protein. The sample includes over 1.5 million distinct CDR3 sequences, about 49% seen only once; the top ten take roughly 2.1%. Material: blood. The receptors were sampled from a woman aged 40 to 50 in good health. CDR3s include the opening cysteine and the closing phenylalanine or tryptophan. The order of the fields is D gene, clone size, V gene, J gene, CDR3 DNA, CDR3 protein. A D gene is named only where the DNA matches it firmly. Part of the rows lack a size; the others show once, few, many or a class for expanded clones.

NA	NA	TRBV27	TRBJ2-1	TGTGCCAGCAGTCTCCACCTTGGTGCTATAGGGAATGAGCAGTTCTTC	CASSLHLGAIGNEQFF
NA	NA	TRBV6-5	TRBJ1-5	TGTGCCAGCAGTAAAGGGGGATATAGCAATCAGCCCCAGCATTTT	CASSKGGYSNQPQHF
NA	NA	TRBV7-2	TRBJ2-5	TGTGCCAGCAGCCCGAGAATGGTCCAAGAGACCCAGTACTTC	CASSPRMVQETQYF
NA	NA	TRBV4-2	TRBJ1-1	TGTGCCAGCAGCCAAGATCTGTTTATTGCGAACACTGAAGCTTTCTTT	CASSQDLFIANTEAFF
NA	NA	TRBV20-1	TRBJ2-7	TGCAGTGCTAGAGGGTCGCAGATTATCTACGAGCAGTACTTC	CSARGSQIIYEQYF
NA	few	TRBV24-1	TRBJ2-1	TGTGCCACCAGTGTTTTTTCCTACAATGAGCAGTTCTTC	CATSVFSYNEQFF
NA	NA	TRBV6-5	TRBJ1-2	TGTGCCAGCAGTTACGTAACAGGGTGGGGCTACACCTTC	CASSYVTGWGYTF
NA	NA	TRBV7-2	TRBJ1-1	TGTGCCAGCAGCAGAGGACGGACCCGGGGCACTGAAGCTTTCTTT	CASSRGRTRGTEAFF
NA	once	TRBV3-1	TRBJ1-1	TGTGCCAGCAGCCGCGACAGGCAAATGAACACTGAAGCTTTCTTT	CASSRDRQMNTEAFF
NA	NA	TRBV10-3	TRBJ2-3	TGTGCCATCGAGGGTGCAGATACGCAGTATTTT	CAIEGADTQYF
TRBD1	NA	TRBV28	TRBJ1-2	TGTGCCAGCAGTACCCACGGACAGGACAACTACGGCTACACCTTC	CASSTHGQDNYGYTF
NA	few	TRBV20-1	TRBJ2-1	TGCAGTGCTAGAGGTATTTTGGCGGGGAGGTCCTACAATGAGCAGTTCTTC	CSARGILAGRSYNEQFF
NA	few	TRBV9	TRBJ1-4	TGTGCCAGCAGCGGACAGTTAAGCGAAAAACTGTTTTTT	CASSGQLSEKLFF
TRBD2	NA	TRBV2	TRBJ2-3	TGTGCCAGCAGATCCCTGGCGGGGGGGAAGACAGATACGCAGTATTTT	CASRSLAGGKTDTQYF
NA	NA	TRBV5-1	TRBJ2-1	TGCGCCAGCAGCCAACTAGGGTTAAACAATGAGCAGTTCTTC	CASSQLGLNNEQFF
NA	once	TRBV7-2	TRBJ1-2	TGTGCCAGCAGCCCGATCCGGACAATGGGCTACACCTTC	CASSPIRTMGYTF
TRBD2	NA	TRBV7-2	TRBJ2-5	TGTGCCAGCAGGCAGACTAGCGGGGGGATACAAGAGACCCAGTACTTC	CASRQTSGGIQETQYF
TRBD2	NA	TRBV27	TRBJ2-5	TGTGCCAGCAGCGATCGGGGGGGTGGCAATGAGCAGTACTTC	CASSDRGGGNEQYF
TRBD2	NA	TRBV2	TRBJ2-3	TGTGCCAGCAGAAGGGGACTAGCGGGGAACACAGATACGCAGTATTTT	CASRRGLAGNTDTQYF
NA	NA	TRBV7-2	TRBJ1-6	TGTGCCAGCAGCTTAGGGAGGGAGGGCTTCCTCCACTTT	CASSLGREGFLHF
NA	NA	TRBV4-2	TRBJ2-1	TGTGCCAGCAGCCAAGAGGGCATGAGCGATGAGCAGTTCTTC	CASSQEGMSDEQFF
TRBD1	NA	TRBV6-1	TRBJ2-5	TGTGCCAGCAGTGAACGGGCAGGGGGAGAGACCCAGTACTTC	CASSERAGGETQYF
NA	NA	TRBV20-1	TRBJ2-4	TGCAGTGCTAGAGATCCGGTGGAGGTGATAGCCAAAAACATTCAGTACTTC	CSARDPVEVIAKNIQYF
TRBD2	once	TRBV5-1	TRBJ2-3	TGCGCCAGCAGCTCGTCACCGGGGGGAATCACAGATACGCAGTATTTT	CASSSSPGGITDTQYF
NA	NA	TRBV12-3/TRBV12-4	TRBJ1-5	TGTGCCAGCAGTTTCAGTTGGCCTGGGAGCAATCAGCCCCAGCATTTT	CASSFSWPGSNQPQHF
NA	once	TRBV10-3	TRBJ2-1	TGTGCCATCAGTGAGGACCCTCGGGAGACCCAGTTCTTC	CAISEDPRETQFF
NA	few	TRBV20-1	TRBJ1-6	TGCAGTGCTTCCGGGATCACCATGGTTAATTCACCCCTCCACTTT	CSASGITMVNSPLHF
TRBD1	many	TRBV4-2	TRBJ2-6	TGTGCCAGCAGCCAAAAGGGGACAGGGAGCTCTGGGGCCAACGTCCTGACTTTC	CASSQKGTGSSGANVLTF
TRBD2	NA	TRBV29-1	TRBJ2-3	TGCAGCGTTGGAACTAGCGGGGGGGCAACAGATACGCAGTATTTT	CSVGTSGGATDTQYF
NA	NA	TRBV25-1	TRBJ1-2	TGTGCCAGCAGTGAACCCGACACGGTTGACGGGAGTAACTATGGCTACACCTTC	CASSEPDTVDGSNYGYTF
TRBD1	NA	TRBV6-5	TRBJ2-1	TGTGCCAGCACCAAAACGGACAGGGGCTCCTACAATGAGCAGTTCTTC	CASTKTDRGSYNEQFF
NA	few	TRBV27	TRBJ1-1	TGTGCCAGCAGTTTATATCCGGGATTGAACACTGAAGCTTTCTTT	CASSLYPGLNTEAFF
TRBD2	NA	TRBV25-1	TRBJ2-1	TGTGCCAGCAGTGAATACCTAGCGGGGGGCGGGGAGGAGCAGTTCTTC	CASSEYLAGGGEEQFF
TRBD2	NA	TRBV3-1	TRBJ2-3	TGTGCCAGCAGCCAAGACCCGGGACTAACAGCAGATACGCAGTATTTT	CASSQDPGLTADTQYF
NA	NA	TRBV20-1	TRBJ2-3	TGCAGTGCTAGAGTTCTAGCGAGGGGCACAGATACGCAGTATTTT	CSARVLARGTDTQYF
NA	NA	TRBV10-3	TRBJ2-1	TGTGCCATCAGTGGAGATTCCACGGGTGAGCAGTTCTTC	CAISGDSTGEQFF
NA	NA	TRBV28	TRBJ1-4	TGTGCCAGCAGCTTCAAACAGGGCCATAATGAAAAACTGTTTTTT	CASSFKQGHNEKLFF
NA	NA	TRBV2	TRBJ1-1	TGTGCCAGCAGAGTACAGGGACAAGCTTTCTTT	CASRVQGQAFF
TRBD1	NA	TRBV20-1	TRBJ2-5	TGCAGTGCTTCGACAGGGGTAGAAGAGACCCAGTACTTC	CSASTGVEETQYF
NA	few	TRBV12-3/TRBV12-4	TRBJ2-7	TGTGCCAGCAGTTTTGGGGCTACCTACGAGCAGTACTTC	CASSFGATYEQYF
NA	many	TRBV7-2	TRBJ2-7	TGTGCCAGCGCCTCTCAGGGATACGAGCAGTACTTC	CASASQGYEQYF
NA	few	TRBV5-4	TRBJ2-3	TGTGCCAGCAGTTTCGGGATTACCGCAGATACGCAGTATTTT	CASSFGITADTQYF
NA	few	TRBV6-5	TRBJ2-7	TGTGCCAGCAGTCCCAACCCGGGCCACGAGCAGTACTTC	CASSPNPGHEQYF
TRBD2	NA	TRBV13	TRBJ2-5	TGTGCCAGCAGCTTCCGGGACTATGGGGACCAAGAGACCCAGTACTTC	CASSFRDYGDQETQYF
TRBD1	NA	TRBV28	TRBJ2-6	TGTGCCTGCGAGGGGGGACAGGGCTTCTCTGGGGCCAACGTCCTGACTTTC	CACEGGQGFSGANVLTF
NA	few	TRBV27	TRBJ2-7	TGTGCCAGCAAACGTAGTCCCAGAGAATACGAGCAGTACTTC	CASKRSPREYEQYF
TRBD1	NA	TRBV20-1	TRBJ1-5	TGCAGTGCTATGACAGGGGGACGGGGCAATCAGCCCCAGCATTTT	CSAMTGGRGNQPQHF
TRBD2	NA	TRBV20-1	TRBJ2-3	TGCAGTGCTAGAGATAGGTTTAGCGGGGGGGCCTCAGATACGCAGTATTTT	CSARDRFSGGASDTQYF
NA	NA	TRBV7-6	TRBJ2-7	TGTGCCAGCAGCTTAGCCTCAGATTTGACAGTTGACGAGCAGTACTTC	CASSLASDLTVDEQYF
NA	NA	TRBV21-1	TRBJ2-3	TGTGCCAGCTCCGACAGGGCACAGTATTTT	CASSDRAQYF
NA	NA	TRBV6-1	TRBJ2-7	TGTGCCAGCAGTCGGACAGTCCTCTCCTACGAGCAGTACTTC	CASSRTVLSYEQYF
TRBD2	few	TRBV29-1	TRBJ2-1	TGCAGCGTTGAAGCTGTACGGCGGGGGGGCACCCACAATGAGCAGTTCTTC	CSVEAVRRGGTHNEQFF
TRBD2	many	TRBV4-3	TRBJ2-1	TGCGCCAGCAGCCAAGCCGGACTAGCGGGGGTCGGTGAGCAGTTCTTC	CASSQAGLAGVGEQFF